This paragraph covers one TCR beta chain sequence. In the original workflow: Nucleated cell counts were estimated from reference gene primer amplification. Sequenced by immunoSEQ multiplex PCR; TCRdb stores in-frame clones only, minus some. V, J and clone size were drawn from that table, and D and trimming were deduced from the DNA. The sample holds about 220,000 clones, 75% to 85% seen once. The source of the sample is a study of blood T cell repertoires in COVID-19. Study-wide context: Researchers got acute and convalescent COVID-19 samples from the United States, Italy and Spain. The cDNA or gDNA used as material had been derived from T cells, B-cell-depleted T cells, or PBMCs.

There are 14 residues in the CDR3. In germline, CDR1 is SGHKS, CDR2 YYEKEE (reference sequence). V lost 0 bases and J lost 0, with 6 bases in between. Sequenced input: peripheral blood. The rearrangement joins TRBV5-5 to TRBJ1-2; D unclear. The clonotype comes from a man between 35 and 55 years old who had recovered from COVID-19. CDR3 region: CASSLGGANYGYTF. The CDR3 DNA reads as TGTGCCAGCAGCTTGGGCGGTGCTAACTATGGCTACACCTTC.